These 23 T cell receptor beta chains share one sample of origin, sequenced in a study of blood T cell repertoires in COVID-19. Method: immunoSEQ multiplex PCR; TCRdb's copy keeps in-frame clones and lacks some. This repertoire shows some 300,000 clones, about 86% found once; its top ten account for around 13%. The sequenced sample consisted of peripheral blood. Receptors originate from a woman aged 70-85 years with COVID-19, enrolled during active disease.

The chain recombines TRBV7-8 with TRBJ1-1, with D perhaps TRBD1 (6 bases). Germline values: CDR1 SGHVS, CDR2 FQNEAQ. Trimming took 4 bases from V and 1 from J, leaving 16 bases between them. The CDR3 has 16 amino acids. CDR3 sequence: CASSSRPGVSNTEAFF. The DNA of the CDR3 is TGTGCCAGCAGCTCCCGACCAGGGGTATCGAACACTGAAGCTTTCTTT.

The chain joins TRBV6-2 or TRBV6-3 to TRBJ2-3; 15 nucleotides line up with TRBD2. Germline-derived CDR1 and CDR2 are MNHEY and SVGEGT. V lost 2 bases to trimming and J lost 8 bases; unmatched junction nucleotides: 8. This CDR3 contains 17 residues. CDR3 amino acids: CASSYLGLAGGPVTQYF. The CDR3 region has the DNA TGTGCCAGCAGTTACCTCGGACTAGCGGGGGGGCCAGTTACGCAGTATTTT.

The rearrangement links TRBV4-3 to TRBJ1-2, with D tentatively TRBD1 (6 bases). CDR1 is LGHNA, CDR2 YSLEER, per germline. V was shortened by 4 bases and J by 2 bases, with 8 bases between the two germline ends. The CDR3 has 13 amino acids. CDR3 in DNA: TGCGCCAGCAGCCCGACAGGAAACTATGGCTACACCTTC. Its protein product is CASSPTGNYGYTF.

The rearrangement uses TRBV7-2 and TRBJ2-3; TRBD2 agrees at 8 bases. Germline V gene sequence: CDR1 SGHTA, CDR2 FQGNSA. The length of the CDR3 is 15 residues. Trimming at V came to 1 base and at J to 1 base, leaving 1 base not matched to a gene. In DNA, the CDR3 is TGTGCCAGCAGCTTAGGAGCGGGGGGCACAGATACGCAGTATTTT. Amino acids: CASSLGAGGTDTQYF.

This clone has at least ten counts. The rearrangement uses TRBV6-5 and TRBJ1-2; D ambiguous. Per the germline V gene, CDR1 is MNHEY and CDR2 is SVGAGI. The CDR3 spans 12 residues. V lost 6 bases and J 4 bases, leaving 9 bases between the germline ends. The CDR3 nucleotides are TGTGCCAGCAGCGCTAACGGCTATGGCTACACCTTC. This encodes CASSANGYGYTF.

This clone was observed a handful of times. This rearrangement joins TRBV19 to TRBJ1-1; D is unresolved. In germline, CDR1 is LNHDA, CDR2 SQIVND (reference sequence). V lost 8 bases, J lost 10 bases, and 14 bases lay in between. This CDR3 spans 11 amino acids. CDR3 sequence reads: CASHTESRAFF. DNA for the CDR3: TGTGCCAGTCATACAGAAAGCAGAGCTTTCTTT. The whole variable domain, remainder taken from reference TRBV19 and TRBJ1-1, is DGGITQSPKYLFRKEGQNVTLSCEQNLNHDAMYWYRQDPGQGLRLIYYSQIVNDFQKGDIAEGYSVSREKKESFPLTVTSAQKNPTAFYLCASHTESRAFFGQGTRLTVV.

The chain employs TRBV7-2 and TRBJ2-5; D is possibly TRBD2 (5 bases). The germline gives CDR1 SGHTA, CDR2 FQGNSA. CDR3 length: 15 residues. Trimming pared 4 bases from V and 5 bases from J, leaving 17 bases between. The CDR3 sequence: CASSYIRAGGETQYF. CDR3 nucleotide sequence: TGTGCCAGCAGCTACATCCGGGCTGGCGGGGAGACCCAGTACTTC.

V is TRBV21-1 and J is TRBJ1-5. TRBV21-1 is a pseudogene. The CDR3 covers 15 residues. CDR3 amino acids: CASSKEKGEDQPQHF. CDR3 coding DNA: TGTGCCAGCAGCAAAGAGAAGGGAGAGGATCAGCCCCAGCATTTT.

The chain recombines TRBV11-1 with TRBJ1-4, with D perhaps matching TRBD1 (6 bases). V was trimmed by 5 bases and J by 5 bases, leaving 15 bases between them. Germline V gene data show CDR1 as SGHAT and CDR2 as FQDESV (reference sequence). The CDR3 has 15 amino acids. The CDR3 coding sequence is TGTGCCAGCAGCGTCAACCGGGACATAAATGAAAAACTGTTTTTT. Translation gives CASSVNRDINEKLFF.

The V gene is TRBV5-4, the J gene TRBJ2-3, with a tentative D call TRBD2 (6 bases). CDR1 is SGHNT, CDR2 YYREEE, per germline (reference sequence). This CDR3 has 13 amino acids. Trimming left V 3 bases short and J 6 bases short, with 11 bases between. The chain's CDR3 is CASSSPSEDTQYF. The CDR3 DNA sequence: TGTGCCAGCAGCTCCCCTAGCGAGGATACGCAGTATTTT.

V gene TRBV19 combines with J gene TRBJ1-4, with no clear D. The germline V gene encodes CDR1 LNHDA and CDR2 SQIVND (reference sequence). The V end was cut by 5 bases, the J end by 8 bases, with 24 bases between. The CDR3 is made up of 17 amino acids. This CDR3 reads CASSVWRHNPRGEKLFF. DNA of the CDR3: TGTGCCAGTAGTGTATGGAGGCACAACCCTCGAGGCGAAAAACTGTTTTTT.

This sequence joins TRBV6-5 and TRBJ2-7; 7 bases are shared with TRBD1. CDR1 MNHEY and CDR2 SVGAGI come from the germline V gene. There are 14 residues in the CDR3. V was pared by 6 bases and J by 0 bases, with 5 bases of the junction left unmatched. In DNA, the CDR3 is TGTGCCAGCAGGTACCGGGACAGCTCCTACGAGCAGTACTTC. Its translation is CASRYRDSSYEQYF.

The count of this clone is one. The chain employs TRBV21-1 and TRBJ1-1; the table's D call TRBD1 went unverified against the DNA. TRBV21-1 is recorded as a pseudogene. The CDR3 is 18 amino acids. The CDR3 protein is CASSEKRLGQGVYTEAFF. DNA of the CDR3: TGTGCCAGCAGCGAAAAACGCTTGGGACAGGGGGTGTACACTGAAGCTTTCTTT.

The chain joins TRBV6-1 to TRBJ1-1, with TRBD1 as a possible D gene (5 bases). V was cut by 5 bases and J by 3 bases, with 16 bases left in between. The germline gives CDR1 MNHNS, CDR2 SASEGT. This CDR3 contains 15 residues. The CDR3 loop is CASSIGDLRYTEAFF. The CDR3 nucleotides read TGTGCCAGCAGTATTGGGGACTTGCGATACACTGAAGCTTTCTTT.

The CDR3 DNA reads TGCAGTGCTAGTGAGGGCAGGGGGAATGAAAAACTGTTTTTT. Translation gives CSASEGRGNEKLFF. The chain uses TRBV20-1 and TRBJ1-4, with 7 nucleotides matching TRBD1. Germline V CDR1 and CDR2: DFQATT, SNEGSKA (reference sequence). CDR3 length: 14 residues. The ends lost 3 bases at V and 5 bases at J; junction bases unmatched: 6.

The chain employs TRBV3-1 (or the pseudogene TRBV3-2) and TRBJ1-5; the D gene is possibly TRBD1 (6 bases). The germline V gene encodes CDR1 LGHDT and CDR2 YNNKEL (reference sequence). Between the trimmed V and J ends, which lost 4 bases and 3 bases, there was a span of 16 bases. CDR3 size: 16 residues. The CDR3: CASSPTPTGINQPQHF. The CDR3 DNA reads as TGTGCCAGCAGCCCCACCCCCACAGGGATCAATCAGCCCCAGCATTTT.

The V and J genes are TRBV12-5 and TRBJ2-5; a possible D gene is TRBD2 (5 bases). The CDR3 spans 17 residues. Trimming took off 1 base at V and 3 bases at J, with 18 bases between the two ends. Germline V gene sequence: CDR1 LGHNT, CDR2 FRNRAP. CDR3 coding DNA: TGTGCTAGTGGTTTGGGGATCCCCCTAGCAGATGAAGAGACCCAGTACTTC. Protein: CASGLGIPLADEETQYF.

The CDR3 sequence is CASRLDRSSYNSPLHF. The CDR3, as DNA: TGTGCCAGCAGACTAGACAGGAGCTCCTATAATTCACCCCTCCACTTT. The V gene is TRBV7-2, the J gene TRBJ1-6; D is perhaps TRBD1 (6 bases). The CDR3 has 16 residues. Trimming cost V 6 bases and J 0 bases, with 12 bases left between them. Germline V gene data show CDR1 as SGHTA and CDR2 as FQGNSA.

This clone was detected many times. J is TRBJ1-1 and V is TRBV12-3 or TRBV12-4; a weak D match, TRBD1 (6 bases). The ends were cut back, 5 bases at V and 5 bases at J, with 9 bases in the middle. CDR3 length: 12 residues. CDR3 region: CASSPGETEAFF. In DNA form, the CDR3 reads TGTGCCAGCAGTCCAGGGGAAACTGAAGCTTTCTTT.

The chain uses TRBV29-1 and TRBJ1-2; D not resolved. The CDR3 is 13 amino acids. CDR1 is SQVTM and CDR2 is ANQGSEA in the germline V gene. With 6 bases removed from V and 4 bases from J, the gap between germline ends came to 15 bases. The CDR3 sequence: CSVTAPVGYGYTF. As DNA, the CDR3 is TGCAGCGTAACAGCCCCCGTGGGCTATGGCTACACCTTC.

The chain uses TRBV9 and TRBJ2-2, with a tentative D call TRBD2 (6 bases). V gave up 4 bases and J gave up 1 base, with 11 bases separating them. Germline CDR1 reads SGDLS; CDR2 reads YYNGEE. The CDR3 is 15 residues long. The CDR3 sequence: CASSTGGLNTGELFF. CDR3 nucleotides: TGTGCCAGCAGCACTGGGGGGTTGAACACCGGGGAGCTGTTTTTT.

This clone was observed many times. The CDR3 nucleotides read TGCGCCAGCAGCGTAGCGGGGGACCACTCCAATGAGCAGTTCTTC. It is translated as CASSVAGDHSNEQFF. The rearrangement joins TRBV5-1 to TRBJ2-1, with TRBD2 identical over 9 bases. Germline trimming cut 4 bases from V and 6 bases from J; bases unmatched to any gene: 8. Looked up from germline, CDR1 is SGHRS and CDR2 is YFSETQ. The CDR3 is made up of 15 amino acids.

This clone was detected only a few times. Other DNA sequences in the same sample also yield this CDR3. The gene calls are TRBV27 and TRBJ2-3; TRBD1 matches at 8 bases. Losses at the gene ends were 3 bases for V and 0 bases for J; bases not matched to a gene: 2. Per the germline V gene, CDR1 is MNHEY and CDR2 is SMNVEV (reference sequence). This CDR3 region has 15 residues. The CDR3 protein is CASSFQGASTDTQYF. In DNA, the CDR3 is TGTGCCAGCAGTTTCCAGGGGGCTAGCACAGATACGCAGTATTTT.